This entry lists 15 T cell receptor beta chains sequenced from one sample in a study of shared T cell receptors in the human thymus. Clones were sequenced by immunoSEQ multiplex PCR, and TCRdb holds only the in-frame ones, with some missing. The table records roughly 500,000 clones, 75% to 80% of them present only once. These data were also reused for a study on human thymus T cells.

The sample taken for sequencing was thymocytes. Receptor source: a boy under two years old with a congenital heart defect.

The J gene is TRBJ1-1, the V gene TRBV5-4, with 9 bases fitting TRBD1. The CDR3 extends over 15 amino acids. From germline, CDR1 is SGHNT and CDR2 YYREEE (reference sequence). The junction had 7 bases not matched to a gene; V was cut back by 1 base and J by 6 bases. The CDR3 nucleotides read TGTGCCAGCAGCTTGTTGGGGGACAGGGTTCCTGAAGCTTTCTTT. Protein sequence: CASSLLGDRVPEAFF.

The chain combines TRBV7-2 with TRBJ2-5; 9 nucleotides agree with TRBD2. Trimming cost V 3 bases and J 3 bases; bases outside gene matches: 8. Germline V gene lookup returns CDR1 SGHTA and CDR2 FQGNSA. There are 16 residues in the CDR3. CDR3 sequence: CASSLDATSGKETQYF. DNA for the CDR3: TGTGCCAGCAGCTTGGACGCGACTAGCGGTAAAGAGACCCAGTACTTC.

The chain uses TRBV9 and TRBJ2-3; perhaps TRBD1 as D (5 bases). This CDR3 comprises 22 residues. V lost 0 bases to trimming and J lost 0 bases, with 29 bases between them. The germline V gene has CDR1 SGDLS and CDR2 YYNGEE. The CDR3 DNA sequence: TGTGCCAGCAGCGTAGCGTCCAACCCCAGGGCTAATAGCTTATTTAGCACAGATACGCAGTATTTT. The encoded protein is CASSVASNPRANSLFSTDTQYF.

This clone was seen only a few times. The rearrangement links TRBV6-6 to TRBJ1-5, with 8 bases that match TRBD1. The CDR3 sequence is 14 residues long. With V trimmed by 6 bases and J by 4 bases, 5 bases remained unmatched. CDR1 and CDR2 from the germline V gene are MNHNY and SVGAGI (reference sequence). The CDR3 region is CASRQGVGNQPQHF. The CDR3 DNA sequence: TGTGCCAGCAGACAGGGGGTCGGAAATCAGCCCCAGCATTTT.

The chain recombines TRBV27 with TRBJ2-4, with D perhaps TRBD1 (5 bases). Germline lookup yields CDR1 MNHEY and CDR2 SMNVEV (reference sequence). The V gene lost 2 bases and the J gene lost 0 bases, with 8 bases spanning the gap. The CDR3 sequence is 15 residues long. The CDR3 region has the DNA TGTGCCAGCAGTTTAGGACATTCAGCCAAAAACATTCAGTACTTC. Amino acid sequence: CASSLGHSAKNIQYF.

This clone was found a few times. This chain uses TRBV29-1 with TRBJ2-2; D unclear. V lost 7 bases and J lost 3, with 12 bases in between. Per germline, CDR1 SQVTM and CDR2 ANQGSEA. This CDR3 comprises 13 residues. This chain's CDR3 is CSGGAPHTGELFF. The CDR3 bases are TGCAGCGGCGGTGCCCCACACACCGGGGAGCTGTTTTTT.

The CDR3 nucleotides read TGTGCCAGCTCAGCCCTTAGCGGGGGGTTCTCCTACGAGCAGTACTTC. Amino acid sequence: CASSALSGGFSYEQYF. The chain couples TRBV18 to TRBJ2-7; 10 positions agree with TRBD2. The CDR3 consists of 16 residues. Germline CDR1 reads KGHSH; CDR2 reads LQKENI. V gave up 5 bases and J gave up 0 bases; unmatched junction bases: 7.

The chain recombines TRBV27 with TRBJ1-5, with 7 bases identical to TRBD1. CDR3 length equals 16 residues. The germline CDR1 and CDR2 sequences are MNHEY and SMNVEV (reference sequence). V was pared by 4 bases and J by 2 bases, with 8 bases of the junction left unmatched. This CDR3 is CASSSIRGSGNQPQHF. The DNA of the CDR3 is TGTGCCAGCAGTTCTATCAGGGGGTCAGGCAATCAGCCCCAGCATTTT.

This clone has only one observation. The J gene is TRBJ2-3, the V gene TRBV5-4; 11 nucleotides match TRBD2. The CDR3 sequence is 19 residues long. The V gene end was trimmed by 4 bases and the J gene end by 0 bases; junction bases not matched to a gene: 13. Germline CDR1 and CDR2: SGHNT and YYREEE (reference sequence). The CDR3 sequence: CASSPPLAGVLLSTDTQYF. The CDR3 DNA is TGTGCCAGCAGCCCCCCACTAGCGGGAGTACTTCTTAGCACAGATACGCAGTATTTT.

The chain combines TRBV19 with TRBJ2-5, with D hard to call. Germline values: CDR1 LNHDA, CDR2 SQIVND (reference sequence). The V gene lost 5 bases and the J gene lost 1 base, with 8 bases spanning the gap. This CDR3 is 13 amino acids long. Written as DNA, the CDR3 is TGTGCCAGTAGTGGCTTACCCCAAGAGACCCAGTACTTC. This gives the protein CASSGLPQETQYF.

The chain is built from TRBV21-1 and TRBJ2-7; TRBD1 is taken as the D call from the table, unchecked against the DNA. TRBV21-1 is tagged as a pseudogene. The CDR3 consists of 18 residues. The CDR3 region has the DNA TGTGCCAGCAGCAACACCCGGGACAGGGGGCAGTCGATCCACGAGCAGTACTTC. Amino acids: CASSNTRDRGQSIHEQYF.

V usage is TRBV5-4 and J usage is TRBJ2-4, with 8 bases matching TRBD2. Germline loops: CDR1 SGHNT, CDR2 YYREEE (reference sequence). Trimming at V came to 4 bases and at J to 3 bases, leaving 15 bases not matched to a gene. This CDR3 comprises 18 residues. As DNA, the CDR3 is TGTGCCAGCAGCCCTGGCCCCCGGACTAGCTACGTCAAAAACATTCAGTACTTC. Translating gives CASSPGPRTSYVKNIQYF.

This clone occurred once. This chain uses TRBV9 with TRBJ1-2; TRBD1 might be the D (5 bases). Trimming stripped 0 bases from V and 5 bases from J, with 11 bases between. The V gene's germline CDR1 is SGDLS and CDR2 YYNGEE. The CDR3 has 14 amino acids. CDR3 sequence: CASSVGRARYGYTF. The CDR3 DNA follows: TGTGCCAGCAGCGTAGGCAGGGCCAGGTATGGCTACACCTTC. Together with reference TRBV9 and TRBJ1-2, the CDR3 gives the full variable domain: DSGVTQTPKHLITATGQRVTLRCSPRSGDLSVYWYQQSLDQGLQFLIQYYNGEERAKGNILERFSAQQFPDLHSELNLSSLELGDSALYFCASSVGRARYGYTFGSGTRLTVV.

The genes are TRBV4-2 and TRBJ1-5; TRBD1 is a possible D gene (5 bases). Germline values: CDR1 LGHNA, CDR2 YNFKEQ. V lost 1 base and J lost 5, with 9 bases in between. The CDR3 extends over 14 amino acids. The CDR3 region has the DNA TGTGCCAGCAGCCAAGGACAGAGTGATCAGCCCCAGCATTTT. Encoded protein: CASSQGQSDQPQHF.

This clone came up a few times. The chain couples TRBV5-1 to TRBJ2-5; D is uncertain. Germline CDR1 SGHRS, CDR2 YFSETQ. The CDR3 has 13 residues. V was pared by 4 bases and J by 5 bases, with 12 bases between. The CDR3 nucleotides are TGCGCCAGCAGCCAGGCACGCACGGAGACCCAGTACTTC. As protein: CASSQARTETQYF.